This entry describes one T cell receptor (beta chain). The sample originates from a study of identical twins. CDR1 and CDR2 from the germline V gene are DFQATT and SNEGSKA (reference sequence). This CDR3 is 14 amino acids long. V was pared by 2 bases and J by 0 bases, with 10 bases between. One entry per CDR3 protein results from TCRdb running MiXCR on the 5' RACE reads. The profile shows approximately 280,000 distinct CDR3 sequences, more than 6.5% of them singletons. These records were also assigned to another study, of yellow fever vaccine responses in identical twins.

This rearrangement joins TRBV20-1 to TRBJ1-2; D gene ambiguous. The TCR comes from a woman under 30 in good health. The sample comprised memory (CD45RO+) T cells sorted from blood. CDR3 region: CSARQQIANYGYTF. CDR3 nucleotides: TGCAGTGCTAGACAGCAGATAGCTAACTATGGCTACACCTTC.